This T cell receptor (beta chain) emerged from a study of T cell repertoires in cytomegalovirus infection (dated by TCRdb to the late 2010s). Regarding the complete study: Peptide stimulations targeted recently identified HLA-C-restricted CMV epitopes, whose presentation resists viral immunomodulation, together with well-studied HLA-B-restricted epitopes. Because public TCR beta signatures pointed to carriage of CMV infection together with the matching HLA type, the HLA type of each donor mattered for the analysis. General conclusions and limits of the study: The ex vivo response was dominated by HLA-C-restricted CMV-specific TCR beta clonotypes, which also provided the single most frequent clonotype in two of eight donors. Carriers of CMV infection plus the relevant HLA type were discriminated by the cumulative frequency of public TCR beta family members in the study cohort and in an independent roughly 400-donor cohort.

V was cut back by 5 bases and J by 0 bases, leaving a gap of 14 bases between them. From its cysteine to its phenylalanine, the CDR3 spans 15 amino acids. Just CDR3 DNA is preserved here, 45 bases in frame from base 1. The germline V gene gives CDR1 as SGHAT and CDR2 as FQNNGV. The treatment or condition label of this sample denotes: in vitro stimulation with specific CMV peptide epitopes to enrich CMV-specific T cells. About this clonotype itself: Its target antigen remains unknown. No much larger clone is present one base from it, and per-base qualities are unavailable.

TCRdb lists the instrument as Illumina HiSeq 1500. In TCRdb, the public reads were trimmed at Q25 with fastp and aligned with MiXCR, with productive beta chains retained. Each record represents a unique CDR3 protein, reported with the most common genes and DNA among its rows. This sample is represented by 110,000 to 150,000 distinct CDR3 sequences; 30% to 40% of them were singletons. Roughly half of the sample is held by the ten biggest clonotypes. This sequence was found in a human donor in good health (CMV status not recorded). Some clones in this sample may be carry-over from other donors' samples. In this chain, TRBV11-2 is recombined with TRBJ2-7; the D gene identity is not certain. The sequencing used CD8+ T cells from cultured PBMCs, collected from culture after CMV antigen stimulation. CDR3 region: CASSPSRSSSYEQYF. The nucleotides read TGTGCCAGCAGCCCATCACGGAGTAGCTCCTACGAGCAGTACTTC.